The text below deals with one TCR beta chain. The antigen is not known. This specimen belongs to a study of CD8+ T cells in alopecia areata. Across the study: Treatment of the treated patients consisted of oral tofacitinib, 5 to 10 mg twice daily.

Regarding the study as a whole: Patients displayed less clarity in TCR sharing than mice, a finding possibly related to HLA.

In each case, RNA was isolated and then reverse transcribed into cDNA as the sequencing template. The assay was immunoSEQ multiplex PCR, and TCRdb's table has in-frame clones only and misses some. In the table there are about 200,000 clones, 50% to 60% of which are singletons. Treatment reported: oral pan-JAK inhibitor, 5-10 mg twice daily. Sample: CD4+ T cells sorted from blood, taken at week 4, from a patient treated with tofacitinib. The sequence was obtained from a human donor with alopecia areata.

The CDR3 reads CASSIMRDTEAFF. CDR3 nucleotides: TGTGCCAGCAGCATCATGCGGGACACTGAAGCTTTCTTT. The chain links TRBV7-8 to TRBJ1-1; D gene uncertain. The ends were cut back, 5 bases at V and 3 bases at J, with 10 bases in the middle. Germline V gives CDR1 SGHVS, CDR2 FQNEAQ. This CDR3 is 13 amino acids long.